Detailed here is one T cell receptor (beta chain). Its binding antigen is unknown. No quality values exist for individual bases; no much larger clone is one base distant. The data stem from a study of blood T cell repertoires in COVID-19 (dated by TCRdb to 2020 to 2022). Regarding the complete study: The collaborator samples originated in the United States, Italy and Spain and spanned the acute and convalescent phases of COVID-19. HLA class I and class II types, where available, came from metadata supplied by the sample provider rather than from assay-based typing. The repertoires were released in a freely available public database meant as a resource for research on the immune response to SARS-CoV-2. The dataset comprised deeply sampled blood TCRbeta repertoires from subjects exposed to, actively infected with, or recovered from COVID-19. The prospective study material was composed of cDNA or gDNA derived from T cells, B-cell-depleted T cells, or PBMCs. Nearly every sample came with metadata listing a de-identified subject ID, COVID-19 status, age in years and sex. The samples were drawn from two sources: the first 160 participants of the ongoing ImmuneRACE study, and fewer than 1,500 subjects contributed by 6 global collaborators.

The research as a whole found: The amount of clinical and demographic metadata varied by source and participant and was provided uncurated.

TCRbeta CDR3 regions were amplified from genomic DNA by means of the immunoSEQ Assay, a bias-controlled multiplex PCR. Per the authors' processing: The number of nucleated cells in each sample was estimated from the amplification of reference gene primers within the assay. To quantify the absolute abundance of each unique TCRbeta CDR3 rearrangement, sequence reads were collapsed and filtered. For each sample, productive Simpson clonality was calculated as the square root of Simpson's diversity index over productive rearrangements. TCRdb's version of the immuneACCESS table is confined to in-frame rearrangements and falls short of the full clone set. An unresolved V gene accounts for under half of the shortfall where checked; the remainder is of unknown origin. D and trimming come from the DNA, and the V and J calls and clone size come from that table. The sample includes 200,000 or so clones, with around 84% observed a single time. The ten largest clonotypes hold about 11% of the sample.

At one collaborating source in Seattle, patients were enrolled during active infection and were followed longitudinally through the course of disease. Whole blood was collected in K2EDTA tubes by collaborating institutions according to the institutions' own protocols. Collaborator samples were shipped for TCRbeta analysis as frozen whole blood, isolated PBMCs, or DNA extracted from either sample type. CDR1 and CDR2 were assigned from the germline V gene as SQVTM and ANQGSEA. The V and J ends are trimmed by 2 bases and 6 bases, leaving 10 bases between them. From cysteine to phenylalanine, the CDR3 is 12 amino acids long. CDR3 DNA is the only sequence kept; it has 36 bases, read in frame from the first base.

The chain uses TRBV29-1 and TRBJ1-2, with the D gene call left open. This receptor was obtained from a woman at least 80 years old with COVID-19, enrolled during active disease. The sample was peripheral blood. The DNA sequence follows: TGCAGCGTTGAAATAAACAGAAATGGCTACACCTTC. This is translated as CSVEINRNGYTF.